Listed here is a single T cell receptor (beta chain). Ten or more counts support this clonotype. Its antigen remains undetermined. Base qualities are not at hand, and no much larger clone is one base apart. The source of the sample is a study of Graves' ophthalmopathy and Graves' hyperthyroidism (dated by TCRdb to 2016 to 2018). For context, the study as a whole: Peripheral blood was collected at initial diagnosis, prior to any treatment. TCR beta repertoire signatures were used to distinguish Graves' ophthalmopathy from Graves' hyperthyroidism and to predict progression to ophthalmopathy. In total, over 130 blood samples were TCR-sequenced: 40 to 45 ophthalmopathy, around 75 hyperthyroidism and about 17 hyperthyroidism-to-ophthalmopathy patients. A discovery set of about 99 patients (approximately 45 ophthalmopathy, 60 or so stable hyperthyroidism) was enrolled to explore V-J signatures distinguishing ophthalmopathy from hyperthyroidism. An independent validation cohort was composed of some 19 hyperthyroidism patients and around 15 patients who later progressed from hyperthyroidism to ophthalmopathy. In roughly six hyperthyroidism patients, the T-cell repertoires found in thyroid tissue were compared with those found in blood. Following sampling, methimazole starting at 30 mg daily was administered to hyperthyroidism patients, and high-dose intravenous methylprednisolone was administered to ophthalmopathy patients. For training and testing, the 100 or so patients in the discovery cohort were randomly divided in a 7:3 ratio. The paper's findings and limits, for the study overall: In cross-validation, the 13-signature model distinguished ophthalmopathy from stable hyperthyroidism with about 88% sensitivity and about 84% specificity, and in the test set the corresponding values were roughly 80% and 76%. In validation, the model predicted ophthalmopathy progression with 55% to 71% sensitivity and 72% to 80% specificity; some twelve predicted patients were CT-confirmed with GO in a median of approximately six months. Among expanded thyroid clonotypes with frequency above 0.001, most also showed up in blood, which suggests that blood repertoires may reflect the thyroid immune response. No statistical method was used to set the sample size in advance, and the investigators knew which group each participant was assigned to.

For repertoire sequencing, TCR beta CDR3 regions were amplified from RNA transcripts. The first round of RT-PCR was done with HTBI primers and the Qiagen OneStep RT-PCR kit, and was followed by a second round of multiplex PCR, then size selection and purification. Libraries were sequenced paired-end with 100 bp reads on an Illumina HiSeq2000. In the authors' own workflow: SOAPnuke was used to process the reads, removing any read that contained adapters or uncalled bases, had a mean Phred below 15, or lacked an exact match to the constant primer or identifier. High-quality paired reads were merged with COPE v1.2.5. Each unique nucleotide sequence was treated as a clonotype, and MiTCR v1.1 was used to align the clonotypes to the IMGT TRB V, D and J references. The analysis was limited to V-J combinations with a frequency above 0.0001, which together covered over 98% of repertoires. A TCR clonal expansion and chaos score per V-J combination was defined as the ratio of F50 clonal expansion to chaos observed in the TCRdist matrix. Features were reduced by Welch's t-statistics and random forest to around 13 V-J combinations, which fed a naive Bayes classifier. The Morisita-Horn index was used to measure how similar the thyroid and blood repertoires were. TCRdb ran its own pipeline on the public reads, namely fastp trimming at Q25 and MiXCR clone calling, and kept in-frame beta chains. When rows share a CDR3 protein, they turn into one entry using the most common DNA and genes. The V and J calls come from TCRdb's annotation, not from the publication. The sample table records 350,000 to 400,000 distinct CDR3 sequences; less than 20% of these occur just once. The ten largest clonotypes hold about 7.3% of the sample.

Stable hyperthyroidism was defined as no progression to ophthalmopathy within 18 months of follow-up. Patients with hyperthyroidism were aged 18 to 65 years, had been newly diagnosed, and had a disease duration of less than 2 months. Anyone with other autoimmune diseases, uncontrolled infections, pregnancy or lactation was excluded from the study. Clinical symptoms, serum thyroxine, TRAb, thyroid ultrasound and orbital computed tomography formed the basis of the diagnosis. PBMCs were isolated from about 9.1 ml of fresh peripheral blood by Ficoll-Paque density gradient centrifugation. Total RNA was extracted with Trizol reagent and quality-checked on an Agilent 2100 Bioanalyzer. From the cysteine through the phenylalanine, the CDR3 covers 14 amino acids. Of all the DNA, just the CDR3 is kept, 42 bases in frame from base 1. Trimmed from V: 7 bases; trimmed from J: 2 bases; junction bases lacking a gene match: 8. The germline V gene sets CDR1 to MNHEY and CDR2 to SVGEGT.

Source material: peripheral blood. The clonotype originates from a woman younger than 35 with stable Graves' hyperthyroidism. Donor details come from another sample of the same person, matched by shared clones. The chain couples TRBV6-2 or TRBV6-3 to TRBJ2-7; a stretch of 7 junction bases matches TRBD1. The CDR3: CASTRDSTTYEQYF. Here is the DNA: TGTGCCAGCACCCGGGACAGTACTACCTACGAGCAGTACTTC.